One and the same sample provided the 25 T cell receptor beta chains below, sequenced in a study of blood T cell repertoires in COVID-19. Libraries were prepared by immunoSEQ multiplex PCR; TCRdb keeps only in-frame clonotypes and omits some of them. This sample has more than 110,000 clones, with roughly 80% found just once. The sequenced sample consisted of peripheral blood. The receptors originated from a woman aged 80 or over in a cohort sampled during active or convalescent COVID-19.

The chain employs TRBV19 and TRBJ1-4; 7 nucleotides line up with TRBD1. Germline V CDR1 and CDR2: LNHDA, SQIVND (reference sequence). There are 14 residues in the CDR3. Germline trimming cut 4 bases from V and 6 bases from J; bases unmatched to any gene: 5. CDR3 coding DNA: TGTGCCAGTAGTACCCTGACAGGGTATGAAAAACTGTTTTTT. Translated: CASSTLTGYEKLFF. Based on the CDR3 plus reference TRBV19 and TRBJ1-4, the full variable domain is DGGITQSPKYLFRKEGQNVTLSCEQNLNHDAMYWYRQDPGQGLRLIYYSQIVNDFQKGDIAEGYSVSREKKESFPLTVTSAQKNPTAFYLCASSTLTGYEKLFFGSGTQLSVL.

The gene calls are TRBV5-1 and TRBJ1-6, with 9 bases identical to TRBD1. Germline lookup yields CDR1 SGHRS and CDR2 YFSETQ. The CDR3 is made up of 14 amino acids. Trimming cost V 4 bases and J 10 bases; bases outside gene matches: 6. Written as DNA, the CDR3 is TGCGCCAGCAGCCCGGGACAGGGTAGATCACCCCTCCACTTT. This translates into CASSPGQGRSPLHF.

J is TRBJ2-1 and V is TRBV5-1, with 8 bases lining up with TRBD1. Germline lookup yields CDR1 SGHRS and CDR2 YFSETQ. The CDR3 is 14 amino acids. With 6 bases clipped from V and 1 base from J, the junction kept 3 bases outside the gene matches. CDR3 nucleotides: TGCGCCAGCACCCGACAGGGGTCCTACAATGAGCAGTTCTTC. As protein: CASTRQGSYNEQFF.

The rearrangement joins TRBV4-1 to TRBJ1-5; 12 nucleotides align to TRBD1. V dropped 7 bases and J dropped 6; count of bases not matched to a gene: 13. The CDR3 contains 17 residues. CDR1 and CDR2 from the germline V gene are MGHRA and YSYEKL. CDR3 DNA: TGCGCCAGCACCCCGAAGGCGGGACAGGGGGCTAGTCAGCCCCAGCATTTT. Its protein product is CASTPKAGQGASQPQHF.

The chain is built from TRBV13 and TRBJ1-3; 7 bases agree with TRBD1. Germline V gene lookup returns CDR1 PRHDT and CDR2 FYEKMQ (reference sequence). CDR3 length equals 16 residues. Germline trimming cut 4 bases from V and 0 bases from J; bases unmatched to any gene: 6. CDR3 sequence reads: CASSSGQVYSGNTIYF. In DNA form, the CDR3 reads TGTGCCAGCAGCTCTGGACAGGTTTACTCTGGAAACACCATATATTTT.

This clone was observed a single time. This sequence joins TRBV7-9 and TRBJ2-3; possibly TRBD2 for D (6 bases). The germline V gene encodes CDR1 SEHNR and CDR2 FQNEAQ (reference sequence). This CDR3 has 12 residues. Deletions cut 7 bases from V and 8 bases from J, with 13 bases between. CDR3 bases: TGTGCCAGCAACCCCTCCGGGGGTACGCAGTATTTT. This translates into CASNPSGGTQYF.

The chain is built from TRBV27 and TRBJ1-6; 8 nucleotides match TRBD1. Germline V lookup: CDR1 MNHEY, CDR2 SMNVEV (reference sequence). After removal of 4 bases from V and 8 bases from J, the junction contained 7 bases not matched to a gene. The CDR3 consists of 15 residues. The DNA of the CDR3 is TGTGCCAGCAGTTCATGGACAGGGAAAGATTCACCCCTCCACTTT. Encoded protein: CASSSWTGKDSPLHF.

The chain couples TRBV7-8 to TRBJ2-5; unclear D gene. V was pared by 1 base and J by 3 bases, with 12 bases between. CDR3 length: 15 residues. Germline-derived CDR1 and CDR2 are SGHVS and FQNEAQ. In DNA form, the CDR3 reads TGTGCCAGCAGCTTAGTTGTAACCAACAAAGAGACCCAGTACTTC. Protein product: CASSLVVTNKETQYF.

The V and J genes are TRBV5-6 and TRBJ1-2; 7 bases align to TRBD1. V lost 1 base and J lost 4; bases outside the gene matches: 4. The CDR3 contains 14 residues. The germline V gene has CDR1 SGHDT and CDR2 YYEEEE. The CDR3 loop is CASSLFPGGYGYTF. CDR3 bases: TGTGCCAGCAGCTTGTTCCCAGGGGGCTATGGCTACACCTTC.

The genes are TRBV4-1 and TRBJ2-1; 11 bases line up with TRBD2. J lost 5 bases, V lost 2 bases, and 5 bases had no gene match. The CDR3 has 16 amino acids. In germline, CDR1 is MGHRA, CDR2 YSYEKL. The DNA for the CDR3 is TGCGCCAGCAGCCAACTAGCGGGGGGAAGGAACAATGAGCAGTTCTTC. It encodes CASSQLAGGRNNEQFF.

This sequence joins TRBV6-5 and TRBJ1-2, with 7 bases identical to TRBD1. Germline trimming cut 5 bases from V and 2 bases from J; bases unmatched to any gene: 2. The CDR3 covers 13 residues. The germline gives CDR1 MNHEY, CDR2 SVGAGI. The CDR3 DNA reads TGTGCCAGCAGTACGGACAGGAACTATGGCTACACCTTC. Translation: CASSTDRNYGYTF.

The chain carries TRBV7-2 and TRBJ2-2; D possibly corresponds to TRBD2 (7 bases). V lost 2 bases to trimming and J lost 1 base, with 17 bases between them. Germline-derived CDR1 and CDR2 are SGHTA and FQGNSA. The CDR3 totals 18 residues. CDR3 sequence: CASSLWAGAVKNTGELFF. In DNA form, the CDR3 reads TGTGCCAGCAGCTTATGGGCGGGGGCTGTAAAGAACACCGGGGAGCTGTTTTTT.

V usage is TRBV10-3 and J usage is TRBJ2-1; 9 positions agree with TRBD1. V lost 2 bases to trimming and J lost 7 bases; unmatched junction nucleotides: 0. Germline CDR1 is ENHRY and CDR2 is SYGVKD. The CDR3 covers 13 residues. The CDR3 here is CAISEDRGNEQFF. The DNA of the CDR3 is TGTGCCATCAGTGAGGACAGGGGGAATGAGCAGTTCTTC.

This sequence joins TRBV2 and TRBJ2-7; D is perhaps TRBD2 (7 bases). V was cut by 7 bases and J by 3 bases, with 13 bases left in between. Germline lookup yields CDR1 SNHLY and CDR2 FYNNEI. The CDR3 extends over 13 amino acids. CDR3 residues: CASMRGGRYEQYF. DNA for the CDR3: TGTGCCAGCATGAGGGGGGGGCGCTACGAGCAGTACTTC.

This rearrangement joins TRBV6-5 to TRBJ1-2, with D perhaps TRBD1 (5 bases). The V end was cut by 7 bases, the J end by 7 bases, with 16 bases between. Looked up from germline, CDR1 is MNHEY and CDR2 is SVGAGI. The CDR3 contains 13 residues. Here the CDR3 DNA reads TGTGCCAGCACCCCCGGCAGGGCCCCTGGCTACACCTTC. Protein: CASTPGRAPGYTF.

This clone was recorded only once. The V call is TRBV10-1, the J call TRBJ2-1; D perhaps matches TRBD2 (6 bases). Germline V gene sequence: CDR1 WNHNN, CDR2 SYGVQD (reference sequence). Trimming left V 0 bases short and J 4 bases short, with 13 bases between. This CDR3 comprises 16 residues. CDR3 protein: CASSESNLSGYNEQFF. The CDR3 region has the DNA TGCGCCAGCAGTGAGTCGAATCTTAGCGGATACAATGAGCAGTTCTTC.

The chain recombines TRBV7-2 with TRBJ1-2, with TRBD1 as a possible D gene (6 bases). The CDR3 totals 10 residues. Germline CDR1 and CDR2: SGHTA and FQGNSA. V lost 8 bases and J 14 bases, leaving 15 bases between the germline ends. CDR3 residues: CASPGGAVTF. As DNA, the CDR3 is TGTGCCAGCCCGGGGGGGGCAGTTACCTTC. Supplemented by reference TRBV7-2 and TRBJ1-2, the full variable domain reads GAGVSQSPSNKVTEKGKDVELRCDPISGHTALYWYRQSLGQGLEFLIYFQGNSAPDKSGLPSDRFSAERTGGSVSTLTIQRTQQEDSAVYLCASPGGAVTFGSGTRLTVV.

To note about this clone: Other DNA sequences of this sample code for an identical CDR3. V usage is TRBV18 and J usage is TRBJ1-2; 8 bases map to TRBD1. CDR3 length: 15 amino acids. CDR1 is KGHSH, CDR2 LQKENI, per germline. With V trimmed by 3 bases and J by 1 base, 4 bases remained unmatched. In DNA, the CDR3 is TGTGCCAGCTCACCCGACAGGGGAAATAACTATGGCTACACCTTC. It translates to CASSPDRGNNYGYTF.

V is TRBV9 and J is TRBJ2-5; TRBD1 aligns across 7 bases. The CDR3 is 14 amino acids. J gave up 3 bases and V 3 bases, and 5 bases lay outside the gene matches. Germline values: CDR1 SGDLS, CDR2 YYNGEE. As DNA, the CDR3 is TGTGCCAGCAGCGCGACAGGGACAGAAGAGACCCAGTACTTC. It specifies CASSATGTEETQYF.

The chain is built from TRBV28 and TRBJ2-5; 13 nucleotides line up with TRBD2. V lost 7 bases and J lost 5; bases outside the gene matches: 10. The V gene's germline CDR1 is MDHEN and CDR2 SYDVKM. The CDR3 runs 16 residues. The CDR3 nucleotides read TGTGCCAGCAAACCCTCCGGGACTAGCGGGGTGGAGACCCAGTACTTC. Its translation: CASKPSGTSGVETQYF.

The chain employs TRBV18 and TRBJ1-3; no firm D call. This CDR3 is built from 13 residues. Germline V gives CDR1 KGHSH, CDR2 LQKENI. The V end was cut by 1 base, the J end by 9 bases, with 10 bases between. This chain's CDR3 is CASSPRFLGTIYF. CDR3 bases: TGTGCCAGCTCACCACGATTCCTCGGCACCATATATTTT.

The genes are TRBV19 and TRBJ1-2; 7 nucleotides line up with TRBD1. This CDR3 contains 14 residues. CDR1 is LNHDA, CDR2 SQIVND, per germline (reference sequence). V lost 4 bases and J lost 1; bases outside the gene matches: 3. CDR3 protein: CASSRDSLNYGYTF. CDR3 DNA sequence: TGTGCCAGTAGTAGGGACAGCCTTAACTATGGCTACACCTTC.

The chain recombines TRBV12-3 or TRBV12-4 with TRBJ1-5, with D possibly matching TRBD1 (6 bases). V shed 3 bases and J shed 4 bases, with 7 bases lying between them. The CDR3 loop spans 13 amino acids. The CDR3 DNA sequence: TGTGCCAGCAGTTTCGACAGGAATCAGCCCCAGCATTTT. Encoded protein: CASSFDRNQPQHF.

The chain employs TRBV6-5 and TRBJ1-1; weak D call: TRBD1 (5 bases). Germline loops: CDR1 MNHEY, CDR2 SVGAGI. This CDR3 region has 13 residues. Trimming removed 6 bases at V and 1 base at J, with 9 bases between. Written as DNA, the CDR3 is TGTGCCAGCAGCATCAGGGAGAACACTGAAGCTTTCTTT. Translating gives CASSIRENTEAFF.

The chain couples TRBV2 to TRBJ1-1; the match to TRBD1 covers 7 bases. Germline CDR1 SNHLY, CDR2 FYNNEI. V trimming: 9 bases; J trimming: 1 base; junction bases outside the gene matches: 11. The CDR3 runs 15 residues. CDR3 residues: CASTDFQGGNTEAFF. In DNA form, the CDR3 reads TGTGCCAGTACAGATTTTCAGGGGGGGAACACTGAAGCTTTCTTT.